This entry is about one T cell receptor beta chain. What it binds is not known. This record belongs to a study of T cells after yellow fever vaccination. Study at large: SMART-Seq v4 Ultra Low Input prepared the low-cell-number fractions. Study results and limitations: A weaker but faster secondary response was observed, peaking on day 5 versus 15. Some clonotypes, a small share, were shared between CD4 and CD8 compartments.

The CDR3 spans 12 residues. The V gene lost 3 bases and the J gene lost 9 bases, with 15 bases spanning the gap. Per the germline V gene, CDR1 is DFQATT and CDR2 is SNEGSKA (reference sequence). TCRdb reprocessed the 5' RACE reads with MiXCR, giving one entry per CDR3 protein. Among just over 250,000 distinct CDR3 sequences listed, over 4.5% were seen once. This chain links TRBV20-1 with TRBJ2-7; no definite D call. The sequence came from a man aged 18 to 29 who received the YFV17D yellow fever vaccine. The sequences come from CD4+ T cells sorted from PBMCs, collected on the day of the yellow fever booster vaccination. Written as DNA, the CDR3 is TGCAGTGCTAGGACTTTATCCTTGCCGCAGTACTTC. As protein: CSARTLSLPQYF.